This T cell receptor beta chain was sequenced in a study of human T cells and chemical hapten exposure. A single record per CDR3 protein comes from TCRdb applying MiXCR to the RACE reads. The table includes 95,000 to 150,000 distinct CDR3 sequences, about 13% detected once. Stated time point: pre-sensitization, week 0. Stated treatment: therapeutic diphenylcyclopropenone sensitization with weekly scalp DPC. Germline V gene data show CDR1 as SGHTA and CDR2 as FQGNSA. The CDR3 has 17 residues. The trim removed 1 base at V and 1 base at J, leaving 8 bases unmatched. The V call is TRBV7-2, the J call TRBJ2-5; TRBD2 matches 8 bases. The sequence came from a woman aged 18 to 35 with alopecia areata. Some clones in this sample may be carry-over from other donors' samples. The specimen was whole blood, collected in connection with sensitization to the hapten diphenylcyclopropenone (DPC). This CDR3 is CASSLGGASGCQETQYF. In DNA form, the CDR3 reads TGTGCCAGCAGCTTAGGAGGGGCTAGCGGGTGCCAAGAGACCCAGTACTTC.